These 27 T cell receptor beta chains share one sample of origin, sequenced in a study of blood T cells in healthy people across ages. A J-beta primer mix and a sample-barcoded 5' primer were used in a second PCR of roughly 6 to 11 cycles. Each CDR3 protein gets one entry after TCRdb re-called the 5' RACE reads with MiXCR. This sample carries about 900,000 distinct CDR3 sequences, approximately 67% of them seen once, and the ten largest clones take about a quarter. Input material: blood. These receptors originate from a man aged 25 to 45 in good health.

This clonotype was counted only a few times. The chain has TRBV6-5 and TRBJ2-3, with D hard to call. There are 11 residues in the CDR3. Looked up from germline, CDR1 is MNHEY and CDR2 is SVGAGI. V lost 8 bases and J 6 bases, leaving 9 bases between the germline ends. The chain's CDR3 is CASRSLDTQYF. The CDR3 DNA sequence: TGTGCCAGCCGGAGTCTGGATACGCAGTATTTT.

V and J are TRBV9 and TRBJ2-5; no definite D call. The ends were cut back, 4 bases at V and 1 base at J, with 8 bases in the middle. Per germline, CDR1 SGDLS and CDR2 YYNGEE. CDR3 length: 13 amino acids. The CDR3 spells CASSPLSQETQYF. The CDR3 nucleotides read TGTGCCAGCAGCCCCTTGAGCCAAGAGACCCAGTACTTC.

The chain is built from TRBV7-2 and TRBJ2-2; a possible D gene is TRBD2 (7 bases). Trimming took off 7 bases at V and 0 bases at J, with 15 bases between the two ends. Germline V gene data show CDR1 as SGHTA and CDR2 as FQGNSA. The CDR3 contains 16 residues. The CDR3 is CASTIRGATNTGELFF. Written as DNA, the CDR3 is TGTGCCAGCACTATCCGGGGGGCGACGAACACCGGGGAGCTGTTTTTT.

The V and J genes are TRBV3-1 and TRBJ2-4; perhaps TRBD2 as D (6 bases). TRBJ2-5 explains the end of the DNA better; the J call may be wrong. The CDR3 is 14 residues long. Germline V gene lookup returns CDR1 LGHDT and CDR2 YNNKEL (reference sequence). The DNA of the CDR3 is TGTGCCAGCAGCCTTGGGACTTTCCAAGAGACCCAGTACTTC. Its protein is CASSLGTFQETQYF.

This clonotype was counted a few times. This chain uses TRBV12-3 or TRBV12-4 with TRBJ2-5; 7 bases are shared with TRBD2. Trimming took 8 bases from V and 4 from J; bases not matched to a gene: 7. This CDR3 is 13 amino acids long. CDR3 residues: CASAWGGRETQYF. The DNA of the CDR3 is TGTGCCAGCGCGTGGGGGGGACGAGAGACCCAGTACTTC.

The V call is TRBV15, the J call TRBJ2-7; 11 nucleotides agree with TRBD2. Trimming took 1 base from V and 3 from J; bases not matched to a gene: 2. The CDR3 sequence is 15 residues long. CDR1 and CDR2 (germline): LNHNV, YYDKDF (reference sequence). The CDR3 nucleotides are TGTGCCACCAGCAGAGGAACTAGCGGGGGCTACGAGCAGTACTTC. It specifies CATSRGTSGGYEQYF.

CDR3 sequence (DNA): TGTGCCAGCAGTGGCAGGCCCACTCCAGGCAATGAGCAGTACTTC. It is translated as CASSGRPTPGNEQYF. This chain uses TRBV28 with TRBJ2-1; D unresolved. The J call is uncertain, as TRBJ2-7 better fits the DNA end. The CDR3 is 15 residues long. Germline V gene data show CDR1 as MDHEN and CDR2 as SYDVKM.

This chain connects TRBV25-1 to TRBJ1-2, with D uncertain. CDR1 and CDR2 (germline): MGHDK, SYGVNS. Trimming pared 1 base from V and 8 bases from J, leaving 17 bases between. The CDR3 has 15 amino acids. The CDR3: CASSEFGPVSRGYTF. The CDR3 coding sequence is TGTGCCAGCAGTGAATTTGGCCCGGTTAGCCGGGGCTACACCTTC.

The chain combines TRBV7-2 with TRBJ2-7; D remains ambiguous. V lost 5 bases to trimming and J lost 7 bases, with 12 bases between them. CDR1 and CDR2 from the germline V gene are SGHTA and FQGNSA. The CDR3 spans 12 residues. CDR3 in amino acids: CASSIDSLEQYF. CDR3 nucleotide sequence: TGTGCCAGCAGCATTGACTCGTTGGAGCAGTACTTC.

The chain uses TRBV7-2 and TRBJ2-7; perhaps TRBD1 as D (5 bases). Deletions cut 5 bases from V and 7 bases from J, with 18 bases between. Germline CDR1 and CDR2: SGHTA and FQGNSA. The CDR3 is 14 amino acids. The CDR3 here is CASSETQQVMEQYF. The CDR3 DNA sequence: TGTGCCAGCAGCGAAACCCAACAGGTTATGGAGCAGTACTTC.

The V gene is TRBV6-1, the J gene TRBJ1-2; D is uncertain. CDR1 and CDR2 from the germline V gene are MNHNS and SASEGT. This CDR3 comprises 12 residues. V was trimmed by 3 bases and J by 3 bases, leaving 5 bases between them. The CDR3 DNA reads TGTGCCAGCAGTGATAGAGACTATGGCTACACCTTC. It is translated as CASSDRDYGYTF.

The chain joins TRBV5-5 to TRBJ1-1; no firm D call. The CDR3 contains 13 residues. V dropped 6 bases and J dropped 0 bases, with 9 bases sitting between them. The germline V gene has CDR1 SGHKS and CDR2 YYEKEE (reference sequence). The CDR3 nucleotides are TGTGCCAGCACCCGGGTTTTGAACACTGAAGCTTTCTTT. Translation: CASTRVLNTEAFF.

This chain joins TRBV14 and TRBJ2-4; a possible D gene is TRBD2 (6 bases). The J call may be wrong; the DNA end is better matched by TRBJ2-7. The CDR3 covers 14 residues. Germline V gene sequence: CDR1 SGHDN, CDR2 FVKESK. CDR3 amino acids: CASTDGGALHEQYF. For the CDR3, the DNA is TGTGCCAGCACCGATGGAGGGGCCTTACACGAGCAGTACTTC.

The chain joins TRBV24-1 to TRBJ1-5; D remains ambiguous. V lost 4 bases and J lost 0, with 9 bases in between. CDR3 length: 15 residues. In germline, CDR1 is KGHDR, CDR2 SFDVKD. In nucleotides, the CDR3 is TGTGCCACCAGTGAGGGCAGTAATAGCAATCAGCCCCAGCATTTT. Amino acids: CATSEGSNSNQPQHF.

This sequence joins TRBV10-3 and TRBJ2-1; D is perhaps TRBD2 (6 bases). CDR1 is ENHRY and CDR2 is SYGVKD in the germline V gene. The germline V and J ends were trimmed by 4 bases and 9 bases, with 7 bases remaining between them. The CDR3 has 11 amino acids. In DNA form, the CDR3 reads TGTGCCATCAGTGGGAGGGTTGAGCAGTTCTTC. Translation gives CAISGRVEQFF.

V gene TRBV6-2 or TRBV6-3 combines with J gene TRBJ2-5, with D maybe TRBD1 (5 bases). Trimming took off 6 bases at V and 2 bases at J, with 10 bases between the two ends. The germline CDR1 and CDR2 sequences are MNHEY and SVGEGT. This CDR3 has 13 amino acids. In DNA form, the CDR3 reads TGTGCCAGCAGAATAACAGGACAAGAGACCCAGTACTTC. Encoded protein: CASRITGQETQYF.

As DNA, the CDR3 is TGCAGTGTTACCACAGGGGCGGCTAATGAAAAACTGTTTTTT. Translation: CSVTTGAANEKLFF. This chain joins TRBV20-1 and TRBJ1-4; 7 nucleotides line up with TRBD1. The CDR3 has 14 amino acids. CDR1 and CDR2 (germline): DFQATT, SNEGSKA (reference sequence). The V segment lost 7 bases and the J segment 3 bases; nucleotides outside the gene matches: 8.

A single count supports this clonotype. It may be a read error: a sequence one base away is much more abundant. The chain has TRBV7-2 and TRBJ2-7; the D gene is possibly TRBD2 (5 bases). This CDR3 has 13 amino acids. CDR1 SGHTA and CDR2 FQGNSA come from the germline V gene. CDR3 coding DNA: TGTGTCAGCAGCCCGCCCGGTACGGGAGAGCAGTACTTC. Its translation is CVSSPPGTGEQYF. The variable domain in full, with the rest retrieved from reference TRBV7-2 and TRBJ2-7, is GAGVSQSPSNKVTEKGKDVELRCDPISGHTALYWYRQSLGQGLEFLIYFQGNSAPDKSGLPSDRFSAERTGGSVSTLTIQRTQQEDSAVYLCVSSPPGTGEQYFGPGTRLTVT.

Of note for this clonotype: This may stem from a read error, because a much larger clone lies one nucleotide away. The chain joins TRBV12-3 or TRBV12-4 to TRBJ1-5, with D maybe TRBD1 (6 bases). CDR3 length: 17 amino acids. CDR3 bases: TGTGCCTGCAGTTCCCGACGGCAACAGGGCTGGAATCAGCCCCAGCATTTT. Translation: CACSSRRQQGWNQPQHF.

The chain uses TRBV25-1 and TRBJ2-5; possibly TRBD1 for D (6 bases). V was clipped by 3 bases and J by 0 bases, with 11 bases between them. This CDR3 has 15 residues. From germline, CDR1 is MGHDK and CDR2 SYGVNS. CDR3 protein: CASSDDRQDQETQYF. For the CDR3, the DNA is TGTGCCAGCAGTGACGACAGGCAGGACCAAGAGACCCAGTACTTC.

This clonotype has a single count. The chain employs TRBV20-1 and TRBJ2-1; D is ambiguous. Trimming removed 8 bases at V and 0 bases at J, with 5 bases between. Germline CDR1 reads DFQATT; CDR2 reads SNEGSKA (reference sequence). There are 11 residues in the CDR3. This chain's CDR3 is CSRFSYNEQFF. The CDR3 DNA is TGCAGTCGTTTCTCCTACAATGAGCAGTTCTTC.

To note about this clonotype: At one end the junction does not follow the germline gene, possibly because of a read error. The chain couples TRBV28 to TRBJ2-5, with 9 bases lining up with TRBD2. The CDR3 is made up of 15 amino acids. The germline V gene has CDR1 MDHEN and CDR2 SYDVKM. CDR3 region: CTSSLLAGFKETQYF. In nucleotides, the CDR3 is TGTACCAGCAGCCTTCTAGCGGGGTTCAAAGAGACCCAGTACTTC.

The chain is built from TRBV20-1 and TRBJ2-1, with TRBD1 matching over 7 bases. The J segment lost 8 bases and the V segment lost 4 bases, leaving 8 bases of the junction unmatched. Germline V lookup: CDR1 DFQATT, CDR2 SNEGSKA (reference sequence). The CDR3 is 13 amino acids. In DNA, the CDR3 is TGCAGTGCTATCCGCCTCACAGGGGATGAGCAGTTCTTC. Its protein is CSAIRLTGDEQFF.

V and J are TRBV27 and TRBJ1-6, with D perhaps TRBD1 (5 bases). CDR3 length: 16 amino acids. Germline V gene sequence: CDR1 MNHEY, CDR2 SMNVEV (reference sequence). V was clipped by 5 bases and J by 5 bases, with 16 bases between them. Written as DNA, the CDR3 is TGTGCCAGCAGTCGCACCAGGGCAGGGAATAATTCACCCCTCCACTTT. It translates to CASSRTRAGNNSPLHF.

This chain uses TRBV20-1 with TRBJ2-1; TRBD2 is a possible D gene (5 bases). Germline CDR1 DFQATT, CDR2 SNEGSKA (reference sequence). V lost 5 bases and J 9 bases, leaving 17 bases between the germline ends. CDR3 length: 13 residues. Here the CDR3 DNA reads TGCAGTGCTCCTCAACTAGAGACGGCTGAGCAGTTCTTC. Residues: CSAPQLETAEQFF.

In DNA, the CDR3 is TGTGCCAGCAGCCACCCCAGGGGACCCATGAACACCGGGGAGCTGTTTTTT. This sequence encodes CASSHPRGPMNTGELFF. V and J are TRBV3-1 and TRBJ2-2; a possible D gene is TRBD1 (6 bases). The CDR3 length is 17 residues. Germline V gives CDR1 LGHDT, CDR2 YNNKEL (reference sequence). V was cut by 3 bases and J by 1 base, with 15 bases left in between. Filled out from reference TRBV3-1 and TRBJ2-2, the complete variable domain reads DTAVSQTPKYLVTQMGNDKSIKCEQNLGHDTMYWYKQDSKKFLKIMFSYNNKELIINETVPNRFSPKSPDKAHLNLHINSLELGDSAVYFCASSHPRGPMNTGELFFGEGSRLTVL.

The chain recombines TRBV29-1 with TRBJ2-3; possible D gene TRBD2, 7 bases. The germline V gene has CDR1 SQVTM and CDR2 ANQGSEA. V was shortened by 3 bases and J by 2 bases, with 30 bases between the two germline ends. There are 20 residues in the CDR3. The CDR3 DNA is TGCAGCGTTGATGTACGGGACATATCATGGGGACTACAAATCACAGATACGCAGTATTTT. This translates into CSVDVRDISWGLQITDTQYF.